Reported below is one TCR beta chain. This entry comes from a study of cytomegalovirus exposure and HLA in healthy donors. Trimming stripped 4 bases from V and 4 bases from J, with 13 bases between. Germline V gene data show CDR1 as SGHTA and CDR2 as FQGNSA. The CDR3 loop spans 14 amino acids. Primers for the PCR totalled 60 Vbeta and 13 Jbeta. Sequenced by immunoSEQ multiplex PCR; TCRdb stores in-frame clones only, minus some. The repertoire consists of 85,000 to 100,000 clones, with roughly 73% occurring once and the leading ten covering approximately 3.6%. The TCR comes from a woman between 40 and 55 years old in good health and CMV-seronegative. The source material was PBMCs. This chain connects TRBV7-2 to TRBJ1-1, with D tentatively TRBD1 (5 bases). As DNA, the CDR3 is TGTGCCAGCAGCTCCCTGGGGGGGGTCACTGAAGCTTTCTTT. As protein: CASSSLGGVTEAFF.